The rows below give T cell receptor beta chains drawn from one sample of a study of cytomegalovirus exposure and HLA in healthy donors. The assay was immunoSEQ multiplex PCR, and TCRdb's table has in-frame clones only and misses some. The sample has some 210,000 clones; roughly 80% are singletons. Material for sequencing was PBMCs. All receptors derive from a male donor in good health and CMV-seronegative. CDR3s include the opening cysteine and the closing phenylalanine or tryptophan. Fields, in order: V gene, D gene, clone size, J gene, CDR3 DNA, CDR3 protein. The D gene is left open where the match is weak. Part of the rows lack a size; the others show once, few, many or a class for expanded clones.

TRBV19	TRBD1	.	TRBJ2-5	TGTGCCAGTAGTGCACGACAGGGCGTAGAGACCCAGTACTTC	CASSARQGVETQYF
TRBV6-5	.	once	TRBJ1-6	TGTGCCACCAAAATGGGGAGCTCCTATAATTCACCCCTCCACTTT	CATKMGSSYNSPLHF
TRBV5-1	TRBD1	.	TRBJ1-2	TGCGCCAGCAGCTTGCAGACAGGGCCAAACGGCTACACCTTC	CASSLQTGPNGYTF
TRBV28	.	.	TRBJ1-3	TGTGCCAGCAAGTCGAGGGATGGAAACACCATATATTTT	CASKSRDGNTIYF
TRBV6-1	.	.	TRBJ2-1	TGTGCCAGCAGTGAACCTTCGGTCTCCTACAATGAGCAGTTCTTC	CASSEPSVSYNEQFF
TRBV7-7	TRBD1	.	TRBJ2-3	TGTGCCAGCAGCGCGGGACAGGGTGATACGCAGTATTTT	CASSAGQGDTQYF
TRBV11-2	.	.	TRBJ1-1	TGTGCCAGCAGCTTAATGTCCCCTGCTGAAGCTTTCTTT	CASSLMSPAEAFF
TRBV5-1	.	.	TRBJ2-1	TGCGCCAGCAGCTTGGTGCGGCGGAGCCATGAGCAGTTCTTC	CASSLVRRSHEQFF
TRBV11-2	TRBD2	.	TRBJ2-7	TGTGCCAGCAGCTTCGGGACTAGCGGGAGGGCCGGGTACGAGCAGTACTTC	CASSFGTSGRAGYEQYF
TRBV7-8	.	.	TRBJ1-5	TGTGCCAGCAGCCGGGGCAATCAGCCCCAGCATTTT	CASSRGNQPQHF
TRBV11-2	TRBD1	once	TRBJ1-2	TGTGCCAGCAGGGGGACAGGGGGCTATGGCTACACCTTC	CASRGTGGYGYTF
TRBV5-1	TRBD1	few	TRBJ2-5	TGCGCCAGCAGCACCGGGGACAGTCAAGAGACCCAGTACTTC	CASSTGDSQETQYF
TRBV9	TRBD2	once	TRBJ2-3	TGTGCCAGCAGCGTGGGAAGCGGGATGGGCACAGATACGCAGTATTTT	CASSVGSGMGTDTQYF
TRBV15	TRBD1	.	TRBJ2-5	TGTGCCACCAGCAGAGAGGGGCAGGGGGCCAAGACCCAGTACTTC	CATSREGQGAKTQYF
TRBV4-1	TRBD1	.	TRBJ2-7	TGCGCCAGCAGCCGAGGGGGCCAGTACGAGCAGTACTTC	CASSRGGQYEQYF
TRBV12-1	.	.	TRBJ2-7	TGTGCCCCGAGGGGGCGAAAATACGAGCAGTACTTC	CAPRGRKYEQYF
TRBV19	TRBD2	.	TRBJ2-3	TGTGCCAGTAGTCTCCTAGCGGGACTCACAGATACGCAGTATTTT	CASSLLAGLTDTQYF
TRBV7-9	.	.	TRBJ2-3	TGTTCCAGCAGCCGCGGCACAGATACGCAGTATTTT	CSSSRGTDTQYF
TRBV11-1	TRBD1	once	TRBJ1-1	TGTGCCAGCAGCTTAGTAAACAGGGGGGTGACAGAAGCTTTCTTT	CASSLVNRGVTEAFF
TRBV19	.	.	TRBJ2-1	TGTGCCAGTAGCATCGTTCGGGTCAATGAGCAGTTCTTC	CASSIVRVNEQFF
TRBV7-7	TRBD1	.	TRBJ2-1	TGTGCTAGCAGCCCAGTCCCGGGACAGGGGCTAGGTCCCTACAATGAGCAGTTCTTC	CASSPVPGQGLGPYNEQFF
TRBV11-2	.	.	TRBJ1-1	TGTGCCAGCAGCTTAGTTCCAGGGGCGCCGTTCGGGGCTTTCTTT	CASSLVPGAPFGAFF
TRBV2	TRBD1	.	TRBJ2-3	TGTGCCAGCGGTGACAGGGTAGATACGCAGTATTTT	CASGDRVDTQYF
TRBV5-8	TRBD1	.	TRBJ1-5	TGTGCCAGCAGCGTCAGGGGGCCATGGAAAAGCAATCAGCCCCAGCATTTT	CASSVRGPWKSNQPQHF
TRBV2	TRBD2	.	TRBJ2-1	TGTGCCAGCAGTGAGGGGGGACTAGCGGGGGCCAATGAGCAGTTCTTC	CASSEGGLAGANEQFF
TRBV28	.	.	TRBJ2-5	TGTGCCATCCTAACGACAGGTTCCGAGACCCAGTACTTC	CAILTTGSETQYF
TRBV5-4	TRBD2	few	TRBJ2-7	TGTGCCAGCAGCTTGGATCTAGCGGCTGTATACGAGCAGTACTTC	CASSLDLAAVYEQYF
TRBV7-6	.	few	TRBJ1-3	TGTGCCAGCAGCTGGACTGACGGGTCCTCTGGAAACACCATATATTTT	CASSWTDGSSGNTIYF
TRBV18	TRBD2	few	TRBJ2-1	TGTGCCAGCTCACCACCCGGGACTAGCTACAATGAGCAGTTCTTC	CASSPPGTSYNEQFF